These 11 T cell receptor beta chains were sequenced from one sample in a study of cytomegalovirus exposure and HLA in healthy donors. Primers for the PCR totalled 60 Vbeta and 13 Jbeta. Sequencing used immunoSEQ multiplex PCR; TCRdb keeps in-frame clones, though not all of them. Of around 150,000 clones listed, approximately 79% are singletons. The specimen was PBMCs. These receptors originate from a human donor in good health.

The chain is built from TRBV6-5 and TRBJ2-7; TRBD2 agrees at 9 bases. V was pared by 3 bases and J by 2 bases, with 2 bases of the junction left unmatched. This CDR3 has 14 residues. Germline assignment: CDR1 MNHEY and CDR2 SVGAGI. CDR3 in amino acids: CASSYVAGAYEQYF. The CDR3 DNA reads TGTGCCAGCAGTTATGTAGCGGGGGCCTACGAGCAGTACTTC.

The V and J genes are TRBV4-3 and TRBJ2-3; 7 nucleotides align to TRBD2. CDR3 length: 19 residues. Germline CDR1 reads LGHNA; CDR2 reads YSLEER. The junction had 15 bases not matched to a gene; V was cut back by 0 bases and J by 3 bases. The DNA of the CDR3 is TGCGCCAGCAGCCAAGATTTGGGGGACTACGCCGGCAGGACAGATACGCAGTATTTT. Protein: CASSQDLGDYAGRTDTQYF.

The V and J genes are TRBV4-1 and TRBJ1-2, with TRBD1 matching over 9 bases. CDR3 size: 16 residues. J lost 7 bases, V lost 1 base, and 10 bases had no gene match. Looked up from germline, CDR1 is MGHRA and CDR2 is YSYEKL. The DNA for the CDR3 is TGCGCCAGCAGCCAAGGTTCTGGGACAGGGAGACTTGGCTACACCTTC. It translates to CASSQGSGTGRLGYTF.

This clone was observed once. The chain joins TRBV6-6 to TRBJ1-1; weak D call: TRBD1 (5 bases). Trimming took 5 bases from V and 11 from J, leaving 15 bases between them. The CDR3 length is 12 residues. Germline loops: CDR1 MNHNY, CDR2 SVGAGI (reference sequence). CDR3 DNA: TGTGCCAGCAGTGAGGGGAACGCGGGGGCTTTCTTT. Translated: CASSEGNAGAFF.

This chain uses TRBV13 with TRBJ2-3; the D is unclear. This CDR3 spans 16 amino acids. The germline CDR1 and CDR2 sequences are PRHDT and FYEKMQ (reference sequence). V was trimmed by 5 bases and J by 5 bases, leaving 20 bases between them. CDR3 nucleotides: TGTGCCAGCAGCCCCTCCGAGACCGCAGGTGAAGATACGCAGTATTTT. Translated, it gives CASSPSETAGEDTQYF. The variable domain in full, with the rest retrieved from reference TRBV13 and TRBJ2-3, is AAGVIQSPRHLIKEKRETATLKCYPIPRHDTVYWYQQGPGQDPQFLISFYEKMQSDKGSIPDRFSAQQFSDYHSELNMSSLELGDSALYFCASSPSETAGEDTQYFGPGTRLTVL.

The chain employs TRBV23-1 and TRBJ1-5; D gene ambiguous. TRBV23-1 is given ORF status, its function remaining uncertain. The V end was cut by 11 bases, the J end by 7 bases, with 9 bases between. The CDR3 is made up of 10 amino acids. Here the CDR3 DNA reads TGCGCCCGGGGAGCCCAGCCCCAGCATTTT. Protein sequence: CARGAQPQHF.

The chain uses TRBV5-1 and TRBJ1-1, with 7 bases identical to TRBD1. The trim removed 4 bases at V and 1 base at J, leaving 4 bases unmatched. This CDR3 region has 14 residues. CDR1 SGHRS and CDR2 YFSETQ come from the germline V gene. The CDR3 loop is CASSSQGGNTEAFF. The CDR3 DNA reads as TGCGCCAGCAGCAGCCAGGGGGGGAACACTGAAGCTTTCTTT.

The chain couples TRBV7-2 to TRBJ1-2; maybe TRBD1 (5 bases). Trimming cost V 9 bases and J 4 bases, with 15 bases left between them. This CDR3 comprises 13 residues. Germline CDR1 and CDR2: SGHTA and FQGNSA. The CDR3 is CASTPQGGYGYTF. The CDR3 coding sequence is TGTGCCAGTACCCCTCAGGGCGGCTATGGCTACACCTTC.

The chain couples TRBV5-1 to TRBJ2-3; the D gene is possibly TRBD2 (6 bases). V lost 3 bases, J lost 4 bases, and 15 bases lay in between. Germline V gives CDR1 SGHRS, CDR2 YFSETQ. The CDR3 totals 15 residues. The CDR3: CASSSAGSWADTQYF. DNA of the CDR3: TGCGCCAGCAGCTCAGCGGGTAGTTGGGCAGATACGCAGTATTTT.

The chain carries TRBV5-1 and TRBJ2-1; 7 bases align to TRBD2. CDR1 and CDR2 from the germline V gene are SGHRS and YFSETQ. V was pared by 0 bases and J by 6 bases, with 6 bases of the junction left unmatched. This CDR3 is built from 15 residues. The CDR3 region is CASSLASGGINEQFF. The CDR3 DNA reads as TGCGCCAGCAGCTTGGCTAGCGGCGGGATCAATGAGCAGTTCTTC.

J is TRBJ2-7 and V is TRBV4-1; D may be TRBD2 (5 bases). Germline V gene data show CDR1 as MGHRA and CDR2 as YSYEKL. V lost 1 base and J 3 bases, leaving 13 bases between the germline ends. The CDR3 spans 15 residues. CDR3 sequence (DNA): TGCGCCAGCAGCCAAGGGGCTTCCGGGGACTACGAGCAGTACTTC. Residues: CASSQGASGDYEQYF.